A selection of T cell receptor beta chains follows, all from one sample in a study of blood T cells in healthy people across ages. MiXCR, run by TCRdb on the 5' RACE reads, gives a single entry per CDR3 protein. The repertoire consists of over 1.5 million distinct CDR3 sequences, with 49% occurring once and the leading ten covering over 2%. The sequenced sample consisted of blood. These receptors came from a woman aged 40 to 50 in good health. Each CDR3 is given with its conserved first and last residue. The D gene is left open where the match is weak. Clone sizes are given selectively: once, few, many, or a class where the clone is expanded.

clone_size	v_call	d_call	j_call	cdr3_aa	cdr3_nt
NA	TRBV7-9	NA	TRBJ1-2	CASTRDGDSFVYTF	TGTGCCAGCACCCGCGACGGGGACTCGTTTGTCTACACCTTC
NA	TRBV4-3	TRBD2	TRBJ2-5	CASSQAVIGTSGTRETQYF	TGCGCCAGCAGCCAAGCAGTAATCGGGACTAGCGGGACACGGGAGACCCAGTACTTC
NA	TRBV28	NA	TRBJ2-1	CASRLRGGSYNEQFF	TGTGCCAGCAGGCTCAGGGGGGGGTCCTACAATGAGCAGTTCTTC
few	TRBV7-9	NA	TRBJ2-4	CASSLTPTRNIQYF	TGTGCCAGCAGCTTAACGCCCACCCGTAACATTCAGTACTTC
few	TRBV11-1	TRBD2	TRBJ2-1	CASRRGTSGEGEQFF	TGTGCCAGCAGACGGGGGACTAGCGGGGAAGGTGAGCAGTTCTTC
NA	TRBV12-3/TRBV12-4	NA	TRBJ2-7	CASNNRELYNEQYF	TGTGCCAGCAATAACCGGGAACTCTACAATGAGCAGTACTTC
NA	TRBV4-1	NA	TRBJ2-1	CASSQDEPGIPYNEQFF	TGCGCCAGCAGCCAAGATGAGCCGGGGATCCCTTACAATGAGCAGTTCTTC
few	TRBV6-2/TRBV6-3	TRBD1	TRBJ2-3	CASSRGQGLGDTQYF	TGTGCCAGCAGTCGCGGACAGGGACTGGGAGATACGCAGTATTTT
NA	TRBV6-2/TRBV6-3	NA	TRBJ2-7	CATWTSVSYEQYF	TGTGCCACCTGGACATCGGTTTCCTACGAGCAGTACTTC
few	TRBV7-8	NA	TRBJ2-1	CASSLRFGLVSYNEQFF	TGTGCCAGCAGCTTAAGATTCGGGCTAGTTTCCTACAATGAGCAGTTCTTC
NA	TRBV28	NA	TRBJ2-7	CASQNTLNYEQYF	TGTGCCAGCCAGAATACCCTTAACTACGAGCAGTACTTC
NA	TRBV28	TRBD1	TRBJ1-2	CASSSAGTGSHYGYTF	TGTGCCAGCAGTTCCGCCGGGACAGGGTCCCACTATGGCTACACCTTC
NA	TRBV6-1	TRBD1	TRBJ2-7	CASSEGHRGVYEQYF	TGTGCCAGCAGTGAAGGTCACAGGGGAGTCTACGAGCAGTACTTC
NA	TRBV7-3	TRBD2	TRBJ2-1	CASSLTTRGDREGEQFF	TGTGCCAGCAGCTTAACCACCCGGGGGGACCGAGAGGGTGAGCAGTTCTTC
NA	TRBV7-3	TRBD2	TRBJ2-7	CASSPGGTSGSYEQYF	TGTGCCAGCAGCCCAGGTGGAACTAGCGGGAGTTACGAGCAGTACTTC
once	TRBV7-7	NA	TRBJ2-1	CASSAGTRTFNEQFF	TGTGCTAGCAGCGCCGGGACTCGCACCTTTAATGAGCAGTTCTTC
few	TRBV29-1	NA	TRBJ2-3	CSVDTRGGDTQYF	TGCAGCGTTGACACCAGGGGAGGAGATACGCAGTATTTT
few	TRBV7-2	NA	TRBJ1-2	CASSRRDGGYGYTF	TGTGCCAGCAGCCGCCGGGACGGAGGTTATGGCTACACCTTC
few	TRBV29-1	NA	TRBJ2-5	CSVASVLQETQYF	TGCAGCGTCGCGAGCGTCCTTCAAGAGACCCAGTACTTC
NA	TRBV20-1	TRBD2	TRBJ2-7	CSGRRGGTYEQYF	TGCTCTGGGCGGCGGGGGGGAACCTACGAGCAGTACTTC
NA	TRBV5-1	TRBD1	TRBJ1-5	CASSLGTGTSNQPQHF	TGCGCCAGCAGCTTGGGGACAGGGACAAGCAATCAGCCCCAGCATTTT
NA	TRBV7-2	NA	TRBJ1-2	CASSLGWRTYGYTF	TGTGCCAGCAGCTTAGGCTGGAGGACTTATGGCTACACCTTC
NA	TRBV12-3/TRBV12-4	TRBD1	TRBJ2-3	CASSLTIRDSYPTSTDTQYF	TGTGCCAGCAGCCTGACAATAAGGGACAGCTATCCTACTAGCACAGATACGCAGTATTTT
NA	TRBV5-1	TRBD2	TRBJ2-3	CASSLDSGGQGTDTQYF	TGCGCCAGCAGCTTGGACTCGGGGGGGCAGGGCACAGATACGCAGTATTTT
NA	TRBV7-2	NA	TRBJ2-7	CASSLVGVEQYF	TGTGCCAGCAGCTTAGTGGGGGTCGAGCAGTACTTC
NA	TRBV7-9	NA	TRBJ2-3	CASSLSDGQRFTDTQYF	TGTGCCAGCAGCTTATCGGACGGCCAGAGGTTCACAGATACGCAGTATTTT
few	TRBV3-1	NA	TRBJ2-5	CASSQGGTPETQYF	TGTGCCAGCAGCCAAGGTGGGACTCCAGAGACCCAGTACTTC
NA	TRBV20-1	NA	TRBJ2-1	CSARDGTNEQFF	TGCAGTGCTAGAGACGGGACCAATGAGCAGTTCTTC
NA	TRBV7-9	NA	TRBJ1-5	CASSSDRSRAQPQHF	TGTGCCAGCAGCTCCGACAGGTCTCGGGCTCAGCCCCAGCATTTT
NA	TRBV27	NA	TRBJ2-5	CASSFQGQEAQYF	TGTGCCAGCAGTTTCCAGGGACAAGAGGCCCAGTACTTC
NA	TRBV20-1	TRBD1	TRBJ2-1	CSARGPGQGKGRQFF	TGCAGTGCTAGAGGACCGGGACAGGGGAAAGGAAGGCAGTTCTTC
few	TRBV4-1	NA	TRBJ1-2	CASSQAGRDGYGYTF	TGCGCCAGCAGCCAAGCCGGGAGGGACGGCTATGGCTACACCTTC
NA	TRBV6-1	NA	TRBJ2-7	CASSVGRRYEQYF	TGTGCCAGCAGTGTGGGCAGGAGATACGAGCAGTACTTC
NA	TRBV6-6	TRBD2	TRBJ2-1	CASSRGTSGNEQFF	TGTGCCAGCAGTCGAGGGACTAGCGGCAATGAGCAGTTCTTC
NA	TRBV4-1	NA	TRBJ1-5	CASSQDEGLGNQPQHF	TGCGCCAGCAGCCAAGATGAGGGGCTTGGAAATCAGCCCCAGCATTTT
NA	TRBV20-1	NA	TRBJ1-1	CSASRRGNTEAFF	TGCAGTGCTAGTCGAAGGGGGAACACTGAAGCTTTCTTT
NA	TRBV7-2	NA	TRBJ2-7	CASSLEISRPSSYEQYF	TGTGCCAGCAGCTTAGAGATTAGCAGGCCGAGCTCCTACGAGCAGTACTTC
once	TRBV4-1	TRBD2	TRBJ2-1	CASSQVVTSGGYEQFF	TGCGCCAGCAGCCAAGTAGTGACTAGCGGGGGTTATGAGCAGTTCTTC
few	TRBV15	NA	TRBJ2-1	CATGPPYNEQFF	TGTGCCACTGGTCCCCCCTACAATGAGCAGTTCTTC
few	TRBV4-3	NA	TRBJ2-4	CASSQDYSLAKNIQYF	TGCGCCAGCAGCCAAGATTATAGTCTAGCCAAAAACATTCAGTACTTC
NA	TRBV6-1	NA	TRBJ1-2	CASSDFGDGYTF	TGTGCCAGCAGTGACTTCGGAGATGGCTACACCTTC
NA	TRBV6-5	NA	TRBJ1-2	CASSYSSLEGNYGYTF	TGTGCCAGCAGTTACTCGTCGCTCGAGGGTAACTATGGCTACACCTTC
NA	TRBV9	TRBD2	TRBJ2-5	CASSDPTGTRWKTQYF	TGTGCCAGCAGCGATCCAACCGGGACTAGATGGAAGACCCAGTACTTC
NA	TRBV14	TRBD2	TRBJ2-3	CASSPWTSGASTDTQYF	TGTGCCAGCAGCCCCTGGACTAGCGGGGCTAGCACAGATACGCAGTATTTT
NA	TRBV5-1	NA	TRBJ1-1	CASSPILNTEAFF	TGCGCCAGCAGCCCAATCTTGAACACTGAAGCTTTCTTT
NA	TRBV6-2/TRBV6-3	NA	TRBJ2-1	CASSSQGGLNEQFF	TGTGCCAGCAGTAGCCAGGGGGGCCTCAATGAGCAGTTCTTC
NA	TRBV27	TRBD2	TRBJ2-5	CASPTRLADCGAGQYF	TGTGCCAGCCCGACCCGACTAGCGGACTGCGGAGCTGGGCAGTACTTC
few	TRBV20-1	TRBD2	TRBJ2-1	CSATSGGAFEQFF	TGCAGTGCAACTAGCGGGGGGGCTTTTGAGCAGTTCTTC
NA	TRBV7-9	NA	TRBJ2-7	CASSLARTEANNEQYF	TGTGCCAGCAGCTTAGCCCGGACGGAGGCCAACAATGAGCAGTACTTC
NA	TRBV18	NA	TRBJ1-5	CASSPSNADQPQHF	TGTGCCAGCTCACCATCGAACGCGGATCAGCCCCAGCATTTT
few	TRBV6-6	NA	TRBJ2-6	CASRTYTHSGANVLTF	TGTGCCAGCAGAACCTACACCCACTCTGGGGCCAACGTCCTGACTTTC